One sample yielded the 5 T cell receptor beta chains listed below, sequenced in a study of T cells after yellow fever vaccination. A single record per CDR3 protein comes from TCRdb applying MiXCR to the 5' RACE reads. The sample has roughly 520,000 distinct CDR3 sequences, 21% seen once. Here the sequenced sample was PBMCs, taken 21 days after the first yellow fever vaccination. Every receptor here comes from a man younger than 30 who received the YFV17D yellow fever vaccine.

The chain carries TRBV11-1 and TRBJ2-2; unclear D gene. Trimming left V 3 bases short and J 1 base short, with 6 bases between. CDR1 and CDR2 from the germline V gene are SGHAT and FQDESV (reference sequence). The CDR3 totals 14 residues. CDR3 sequence: CASSFRENTGELFF. The CDR3 DNA reads as TGTGCCAGCAGCTTTAGAGAGAACACCGGGGAGCTGTTTTTT. The whole variable domain, remainder taken from reference TRBV11-1 and TRBJ2-2, is EAEVAQSPRYKITEKSQAVAFWCDPISGHATLYWYRQILGQGPELLVQFQDESVVDDSQLPKDRFSAERLKGVDSTLKIQPAELGDSAMYLCASSFRENTGELFFGEGSRLTVL.

V and J are TRBV10-3 and TRBJ1-1, with no clear D. Germline CDR1 ENHRY, CDR2 SYGVKD. The CDR3 has 17 residues. V was shortened by 6 bases and J by 1 base, with 21 bases between the two germline ends. The CDR3, as DNA: TGTGCCATCAGGGAAGGGCGAAGAGGATTGGCGAACACTGAAGCTTTCTTT. Residues: CAIREGRRGLANTEAFF.

The CDR3 reads CASSRISGTSSYNEQFF. DNA for the CDR3: TGTGCCAGCAGCCGGATCTCGGGGACTAGCTCCTACAATGAGCAGTTCTTC. This sequence joins TRBV7-2 and TRBJ2-1, with 8 bases matching TRBD2. J lost 0 bases, V lost 5 bases, and 9 bases had no gene match. Germline V gene lookup returns CDR1 SGHTA and CDR2 FQGNSA. This CDR3 comprises 17 residues.

The sample holds a few counts of this clonotype. This rearrangement joins TRBV7-8 to TRBJ1-1; TRBD1 matches 9 bases. The V segment lost 4 bases and the J segment 8 bases; nucleotides outside the gene matches: 5. Germline V gene sequence: CDR1 SGHVS, CDR2 FQNEAQ. The CDR3 is 13 amino acids. The CDR3 here is CASSSRTGEEAFF. The CDR3 nucleotides are TGTGCCAGCAGCTCTCGGACAGGGGAAGAAGCTTTCTTT.

This clonotype was picked up many times. The chain joins TRBV6-1 to TRBJ2-2; TRBD1 might be the D (6 bases). Trimming removed 6 bases from V and 0 bases from J, with 11 bases in between. This CDR3 is 15 amino acids long. Germline-derived CDR1 and CDR2 are MNHNS and SASEGT. CDR3 nucleotide sequence: TGTGCCAGCAGCCGAGGGGGTCCGAACACCGGGGAGCTGTTTTTT. It yields the protein CASSRGGPNTGELFF.